The rows below give T cell receptor beta chains drawn from one sample of a study of cytomegalovirus exposure and HLA in healthy donors. Libraries were prepared by immunoSEQ multiplex PCR; TCRdb keeps only in-frame clonotypes and omits some of them. The table has roughly 200,000 clones, just over 75% seen once. Sequencing was carried out using PBMCs. All receptors come from a man between 18 and 29 years old in good health and CMV-seronegative. The CDR3 runs from the conserved cysteine through the conserved F or W. Each record gives: V gene, J gene, clone size, D gene, CDR3 protein, CDR3 DNA. The D gene is left open where the match is weak. Size values are once, few and many counts, or a class for expanded clones, and some rows have none.

v_call: TRBV7-9; j_call: TRBJ2-1; clone_size: NA; d_call: NA; cdr3_aa: CASSDTSRGRTSYNEQFF; cdr3_nt: TGTGCCAGCAGCGACACCTCCAGGGGCCGAACTTCCTACAATGAGCAGTTCTTC
v_call: TRBV27; j_call: TRBJ2-3; clone_size: NA; d_call: TRBD1; cdr3_aa: CASRPPDRVSTDTQYF; cdr3_nt: TGTGCCAGCAGGCCTCCCGACAGGGTTAGCACAGATACGCAGTATTTT
v_call: TRBV13; j_call: TRBJ2-7; clone_size: NA; d_call: TRBD1; cdr3_aa: CASSLGGQKIYEQYF; cdr3_nt: TGTGCCAGCAGCCTAGGGGGACAGAAGATTTACGAGCAGTACTTC
v_call: TRBV13; j_call: TRBJ1-2; clone_size: NA; d_call: TRBD1; cdr3_aa: CASSLGSGTGEGGYTF; cdr3_nt: TGTGCCAGCAGCTTAGGCTCTGGGACAGGGGAGGGTGGCTACACCTTC
v_call: TRBV18; j_call: TRBJ1-1; clone_size: once; d_call: NA; cdr3_aa: CASYKSEGSTEAFF; cdr3_nt: TGTGCCAGTTACAAGTCAGAAGGGAGCACTGAAGCTTTCTTT
v_call: TRBV5-1; j_call: TRBJ2-5; clone_size: NA; d_call: TRBD1; cdr3_aa: CASSLVDRGIQETQYF; cdr3_nt: TGCGCCAGCAGCTTGGTGGACAGGGGGATACAAGAGACCCAGTACTTC
v_call: TRBV19; j_call: TRBJ1-1; clone_size: once; d_call: NA; cdr3_aa: CASSMQGSIAEAFF; cdr3_nt: TGTGCCAGTAGTATGCAGGGGAGTATTGCTGAAGCTTTCTTT
v_call: TRBV19; j_call: TRBJ1-2; clone_size: NA; d_call: NA; cdr3_aa: CASMGGDGYTF; cdr3_nt: TGTGCCAGTATGGGAGGCGATGGCTACACCTTC
v_call: TRBV5-1; j_call: TRBJ2-3; clone_size: NA; d_call: TRBD2; cdr3_aa: CASSLEGRLAGGTDTQYF; cdr3_nt: TGCGCCAGCAGCTTGGAGGGTCGGCTAGCGGGGGGCACAGATACGCAGTATTTT
v_call: TRBV2; j_call: TRBJ2-7; clone_size: NA; d_call: NA; cdr3_aa: CASSVRQASSYEQYF; cdr3_nt: TGTGCCAGCAGTGTGAGACAGGCGAGCTCCTACGAGCAGTACTTC
v_call: TRBV7-9; j_call: TRBJ2-7; clone_size: NA; d_call: TRBD1; cdr3_aa: CASSTDRGIRVGYEQYF; cdr3_nt: TGTGCCAGCAGCACGGACAGGGGGATTAGGGTGGGCTACGAGCAGTACTTC
v_call: TRBV7-6; j_call: TRBJ1-4; clone_size: NA; d_call: NA; cdr3_aa: CASTGTVGEKLFF; cdr3_nt: TGTGCCAGCACCGGGACTGTTGGGGAAAAACTGTTTTTT
v_call: TRBV7-2; j_call: TRBJ2-7; clone_size: NA; d_call: TRBD1; cdr3_aa: CASSPGGTYEQYF; cdr3_nt: TGTGCCAGCAGCCCAGGGGGAACCTACGAGCAGTACTTC
v_call: TRBV11-3; j_call: TRBJ2-2; clone_size: NA; d_call: NA; cdr3_aa: CASSLLNTGELFF; cdr3_nt: TGTGCCAGCAGCTTACTGAACACCGGGGAGCTGTTTTTT
v_call: TRBV2; j_call: TRBJ2-5; clone_size: once; d_call: TRBD2; cdr3_aa: CASSPGTSGPRETQYF; cdr3_nt: TGTGCCAGCAGCCCCGGGACTAGCGGCCCAAGGGAGACCCAGTACTTC
v_call: TRBV5-1; j_call: TRBJ2-6; clone_size: NA; d_call: NA; cdr3_aa: CASQRGGTGANVLTF; cdr3_nt: TGCGCCAGTCAGAGGGGGGGGACTGGGGCCAACGTCCTGACTTTC
v_call: TRBV5-1; j_call: TRBJ2-3; clone_size: NA; d_call: TRBD2; cdr3_aa: CASSLAASGITDTQYF; cdr3_nt: TGCGCCAGCAGCTTGGCGGCTAGCGGTATCACAGATACGCAGTATTTT
v_call: TRBV20-1; j_call: TRBJ1-4; clone_size: NA; d_call: NA; cdr3_aa: CSAFGGEKLFF; cdr3_nt: TGCAGTGCCTTCGGAGGAGAAAAACTGTTTTTT
v_call: TRBV5-1; j_call: TRBJ1-6; clone_size: NA; d_call: NA; cdr3_aa: CASSFRGQGRSPLHF; cdr3_nt: TGCGCCAGCAGCTTCCGTGGACAAGGTCGTTCACCCCTCCACTTT
v_call: TRBV11-2; j_call: TRBJ2-2; clone_size: NA; d_call: NA; cdr3_aa: CASSLGQGATGELFF; cdr3_nt: TGTGCCAGCAGCTTAGGGCAGGGCGCCACCGGGGAGCTGTTTTTT
v_call: TRBV27; j_call: TRBJ2-1; clone_size: NA; d_call: TRBD1; cdr3_aa: CASSWTGNSYNEQFF; cdr3_nt: TGTGCCAGCAGTTGGACAGGGAACTCCTACAATGAGCAGTTCTTC
v_call: TRBV6-1; j_call: TRBJ2-1; clone_size: NA; d_call: NA; cdr3_aa: CASSETGTYGDEQFF; cdr3_nt: TGTGCCAGCAGTGAAACAGGGACGTATGGGGATGAGCAGTTCTTC
v_call: TRBV7-9; j_call: TRBJ1-2; clone_size: once; d_call: TRBD1; cdr3_aa: CASSLAGGPGGIGYTF; cdr3_nt: TGTGCCAGCAGCTTAGCTGGGGGCCCAGGGGGAATTGGCTACACCTTC
v_call: TRBV28; j_call: TRBJ2-5; clone_size: NA; d_call: NA; cdr3_aa: CASSLLGAHLRQYF; cdr3_nt: TGTGCCAGCAGTTTGTTGGGGGCTCACTTACGGCAGTACTTC
v_call: TRBV6-6; j_call: TRBJ2-1; clone_size: NA; d_call: TRBD2; cdr3_aa: CASSYPGLGYNEQFF; cdr3_nt: TGTGCCAGCAGTTACCCGGGACTAGGTTACAATGAGCAGTTCTTC
v_call: TRBV19; j_call: TRBJ2-2; clone_size: NA; d_call: TRBD2; cdr3_aa: CASSDYSGSTGELFF; cdr3_nt: TGTGCCAGTAGTGATTACAGCGGGAGCACCGGGGAGCTGTTTTTT
v_call: TRBV7-9; j_call: TRBJ2-5; clone_size: few; d_call: NA; cdr3_aa: CASSLRGGETQYF; cdr3_nt: TGTGCCAGCAGCTTAAGAGGTGGAGAGACCCAGTACTTC
v_call: TRBV5-1; j_call: TRBJ2-1; clone_size: few; d_call: TRBD2; cdr3_aa: CASSSLKLTSGGAYNEQFF; cdr3_nt: TGCGCCAGCAGCTCCCTAAAACTCACTAGCGGAGGGGCCTACAATGAGCAGTTCTTC